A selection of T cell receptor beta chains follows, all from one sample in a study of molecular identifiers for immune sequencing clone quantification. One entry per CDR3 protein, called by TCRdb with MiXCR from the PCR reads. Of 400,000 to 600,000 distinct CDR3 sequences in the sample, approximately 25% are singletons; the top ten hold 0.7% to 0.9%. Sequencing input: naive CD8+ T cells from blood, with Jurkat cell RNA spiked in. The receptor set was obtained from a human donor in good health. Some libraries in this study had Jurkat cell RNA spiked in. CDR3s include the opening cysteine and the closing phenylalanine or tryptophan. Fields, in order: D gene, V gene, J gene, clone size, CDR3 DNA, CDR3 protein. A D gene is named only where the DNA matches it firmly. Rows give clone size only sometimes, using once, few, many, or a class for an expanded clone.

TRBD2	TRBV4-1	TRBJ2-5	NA	TGCGCCAGCAGCCAGACCGCGGTAGGACGGACTAGTCTGCAAGAGACCCAGTACTTC	CASSQTAVGRTSLQETQYF
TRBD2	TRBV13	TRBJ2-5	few	TGTGCCAGCAGCCCAATAATGGAACTAGCGGGGGGGCAAGAGACCCAGTACTTC	CASSPIMELAGGQETQYF
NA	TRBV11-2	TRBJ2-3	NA	TGTGCCAGCAGCTTGTGGTGGGGAAGCACAGATACGCAGTATTTT	CASSLWWGSTDTQYF
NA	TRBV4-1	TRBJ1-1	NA	TGCGCCAGCAGCCCCCTCGGAGAGGTAAAGAGGGGAGCTTTCTTT	CASSPLGEVKRGAFF
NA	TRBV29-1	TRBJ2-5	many	TGCAGCGTTGGGGGGTTGGTCCAAGAGACCCAGTACTTC	CSVGGLVQETQYF
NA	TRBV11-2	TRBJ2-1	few	TGTGCCAGCAGCCCACCCCTGGGGGCTAGCGGTTACAATGAGCAGTCCTTC	CASSPPLGASGYNEQSF
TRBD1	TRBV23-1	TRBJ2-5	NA	TGCGCCAGCAGTCAATCTTTTGCTAGGGGGCCATCGGAGACCCAGTACTTC	CASSQSFARGPSETQYF
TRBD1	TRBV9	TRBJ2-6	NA	TGTGCCAGCAGCTTGGGGGGACAGGGAGGCTCTGGGGCCAACGTCCTGACTTTC	CASSLGGQGGSGANVLTF
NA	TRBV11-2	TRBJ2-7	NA	TGTGCCAGCAGCTCAAGGGCAGCCCCCTACGAGCAGTACTTC	CASSSRAAPYEQYF
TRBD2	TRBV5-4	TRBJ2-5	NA	TGTGCCAGCAGCCCGATAGCGGGGAAGCAAGAGACCCAGTACTTC	CASSPIAGKQETQYF
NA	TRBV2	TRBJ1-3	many	TGTGCCAGCAGTGAAAGAGGGGGAGGCTCTGGAAACACCATATATTTT	CASSERGGGSGNTIYF